The 9 T cell receptor beta chains in this list originate from one sample, sequenced in a study of blood T cells in healthy people across ages. Then a second PCR, running roughly 7 to 11 cycles, was carried out with a sample-barcoded 5' primer and a J-beta primer mix. TCRdb passed the 5' RACE reads through MiXCR, listing each CDR3 protein once. The profile shows roughly 1.9 million distinct CDR3 sequences, around 40% of them singletons. Sequencing input: blood. These receptor sequences come from a human donor in good health.

The genes are TRBV2 and TRBJ2-5; the D is unclear. CDR1 is SNHLY and CDR2 is FYNNEI in the germline V gene. This CDR3 is built from 13 residues. The V and J ends lost 4 bases and 2 bases respectively, with 8 bases between them. The CDR3 nucleotides read TGTGCCAGCAGTGTTGAGAGACAAGAGACCCAGTACTTC. It codes for CASSVERQETQYF.

The chain is built from TRBV7-8 and TRBJ1-5, with no clear D. V lost 1 base to trimming and J lost 7 bases, with 8 bases between them. Per the germline V gene, CDR1 is SGHVS and CDR2 is FQNEAQ. The CDR3 has 13 residues. CDR3 protein: CASSLVLRQPQHF. In DNA form, the CDR3 reads TGTGCCAGCAGCTTAGTCCTAAGACAGCCCCAGCATTTT.

This clonotype has only a few counts. The chain joins TRBV27 to TRBJ1-2; possibly TRBD1 for D (6 bases). The ends were cut back, 3 bases at V and 8 bases at J, with 16 bases in the middle. This CDR3 spans 14 amino acids. Germline V gives CDR1 MNHEY, CDR2 SMNVEV (reference sequence). This CDR3 reads CASSLSLGAHGYTF. CDR3 DNA sequence: TGTGCCAGCAGTTTGAGTCTGGGGGCGCACGGCTACACCTTC.

In this sample, this clonotype turned up a few times. The chain carries TRBV5-5 and TRBJ1-1, with D possibly matching TRBD1 (5 bases). The CDR3 totals 17 residues. Germline values: CDR1 SGHKS, CDR2 YYEKEE (reference sequence). Trimming took 2 bases from V and 3 from J, leaving 20 bases between them. The CDR3, as DNA: TGTGCCAGCAGCTTTTCCCTGTCCTCCGGGGGGGACACTGAAGCTTTCTTT. Its translation is CASSFSLSSGGDTEAFF.

This clonotype was found once. This sequence joins TRBV20-1 and TRBJ1-5; D gene unclear. The CDR3 has 14 amino acids. Germline-derived CDR1 and CDR2 are DFQATT and SNEGSKA (reference sequence). The V end was cut by 3 bases, the J end by 3 bases, with 12 bases between. Here the CDR3 DNA reads TGCAGTGCTAGGGGAGGGTTGGCCAATCAGCCCCAGCATTTT. It specifies CSARGGLANQPQHF.

The rearrangement joins TRBV24-1 to TRBJ2-3, with D unresolved. The V end lost 1 base, the J end lost 7 bases, and 8 bases lay between the germline ends. Germline CDR1 reads KGHDR; CDR2 reads SFDVKD. The CDR3 runs 13 residues. CDR3 region: CATSDFGVNTQYF. The CDR3, as DNA: TGTGCCACCAGTGATTTCGGCGTGAATACGCAGTATTTT.

This clonotype was counted a few times. The chain has TRBV10-3 and TRBJ1-5; TRBD1 is a possible D gene (6 bases). Germline lookup yields CDR1 ENHRY and CDR2 SYGVKD. The CDR3 extends over 15 amino acids. Trimming took off 3 bases at V and 3 bases at J, with 12 bases between the two ends. CDR3 region: CAISDQDRYNQPQHF. The CDR3 DNA sequence: TGTGCCATCAGTGATCAAGACAGGTACAATCAGCCCCAGCATTTT.

The V call is TRBV6-1, the J call TRBJ2-3; D unclear. The length of the CDR3 is 15 residues. Between the trimmed V and J ends, which lost 2 bases and 1 base, there was a span of 10 bases. CDR1 and CDR2 (germline): MNHNS, SASEGT. The CDR3 sequence is CASSELSEGTDTQYF. The CDR3 DNA reads TGTGCCAGCAGTGAACTCTCGGAAGGCACAGATACGCAGTATTTT.

This clonotype was recorded a few times. The gene calls are TRBV5-1 and TRBJ1-5; D not resolved. The V end was cut by 4 bases, the J end by 2 bases, with 10 bases between. Germline V gene sequence: CDR1 SGHRS, CDR2 YFSETQ. The CDR3 loop spans 14 amino acids. This CDR3 reads CASSVDGRNQPQHF. For the CDR3, the DNA is TGCGCCAGCAGCGTGGACGGGCGCAATCAGCCCCAGCATTTT.